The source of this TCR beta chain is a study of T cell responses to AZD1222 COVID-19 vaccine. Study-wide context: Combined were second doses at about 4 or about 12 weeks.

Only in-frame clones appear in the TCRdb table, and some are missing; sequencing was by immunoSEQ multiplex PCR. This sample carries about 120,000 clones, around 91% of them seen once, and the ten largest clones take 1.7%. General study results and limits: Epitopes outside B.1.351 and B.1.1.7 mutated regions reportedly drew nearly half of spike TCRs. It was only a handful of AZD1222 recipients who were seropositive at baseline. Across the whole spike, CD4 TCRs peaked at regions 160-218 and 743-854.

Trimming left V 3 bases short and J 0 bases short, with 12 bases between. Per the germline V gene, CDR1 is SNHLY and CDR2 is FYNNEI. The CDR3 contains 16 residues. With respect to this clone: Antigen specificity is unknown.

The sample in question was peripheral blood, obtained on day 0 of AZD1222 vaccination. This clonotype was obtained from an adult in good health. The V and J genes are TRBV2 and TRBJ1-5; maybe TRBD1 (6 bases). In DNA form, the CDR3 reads TGTGCCAGCAGTGACCAGGGGTCGGCTAGCAATCAGCCCCAGCATTTT. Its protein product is CASSDQGSASNQPQHF.